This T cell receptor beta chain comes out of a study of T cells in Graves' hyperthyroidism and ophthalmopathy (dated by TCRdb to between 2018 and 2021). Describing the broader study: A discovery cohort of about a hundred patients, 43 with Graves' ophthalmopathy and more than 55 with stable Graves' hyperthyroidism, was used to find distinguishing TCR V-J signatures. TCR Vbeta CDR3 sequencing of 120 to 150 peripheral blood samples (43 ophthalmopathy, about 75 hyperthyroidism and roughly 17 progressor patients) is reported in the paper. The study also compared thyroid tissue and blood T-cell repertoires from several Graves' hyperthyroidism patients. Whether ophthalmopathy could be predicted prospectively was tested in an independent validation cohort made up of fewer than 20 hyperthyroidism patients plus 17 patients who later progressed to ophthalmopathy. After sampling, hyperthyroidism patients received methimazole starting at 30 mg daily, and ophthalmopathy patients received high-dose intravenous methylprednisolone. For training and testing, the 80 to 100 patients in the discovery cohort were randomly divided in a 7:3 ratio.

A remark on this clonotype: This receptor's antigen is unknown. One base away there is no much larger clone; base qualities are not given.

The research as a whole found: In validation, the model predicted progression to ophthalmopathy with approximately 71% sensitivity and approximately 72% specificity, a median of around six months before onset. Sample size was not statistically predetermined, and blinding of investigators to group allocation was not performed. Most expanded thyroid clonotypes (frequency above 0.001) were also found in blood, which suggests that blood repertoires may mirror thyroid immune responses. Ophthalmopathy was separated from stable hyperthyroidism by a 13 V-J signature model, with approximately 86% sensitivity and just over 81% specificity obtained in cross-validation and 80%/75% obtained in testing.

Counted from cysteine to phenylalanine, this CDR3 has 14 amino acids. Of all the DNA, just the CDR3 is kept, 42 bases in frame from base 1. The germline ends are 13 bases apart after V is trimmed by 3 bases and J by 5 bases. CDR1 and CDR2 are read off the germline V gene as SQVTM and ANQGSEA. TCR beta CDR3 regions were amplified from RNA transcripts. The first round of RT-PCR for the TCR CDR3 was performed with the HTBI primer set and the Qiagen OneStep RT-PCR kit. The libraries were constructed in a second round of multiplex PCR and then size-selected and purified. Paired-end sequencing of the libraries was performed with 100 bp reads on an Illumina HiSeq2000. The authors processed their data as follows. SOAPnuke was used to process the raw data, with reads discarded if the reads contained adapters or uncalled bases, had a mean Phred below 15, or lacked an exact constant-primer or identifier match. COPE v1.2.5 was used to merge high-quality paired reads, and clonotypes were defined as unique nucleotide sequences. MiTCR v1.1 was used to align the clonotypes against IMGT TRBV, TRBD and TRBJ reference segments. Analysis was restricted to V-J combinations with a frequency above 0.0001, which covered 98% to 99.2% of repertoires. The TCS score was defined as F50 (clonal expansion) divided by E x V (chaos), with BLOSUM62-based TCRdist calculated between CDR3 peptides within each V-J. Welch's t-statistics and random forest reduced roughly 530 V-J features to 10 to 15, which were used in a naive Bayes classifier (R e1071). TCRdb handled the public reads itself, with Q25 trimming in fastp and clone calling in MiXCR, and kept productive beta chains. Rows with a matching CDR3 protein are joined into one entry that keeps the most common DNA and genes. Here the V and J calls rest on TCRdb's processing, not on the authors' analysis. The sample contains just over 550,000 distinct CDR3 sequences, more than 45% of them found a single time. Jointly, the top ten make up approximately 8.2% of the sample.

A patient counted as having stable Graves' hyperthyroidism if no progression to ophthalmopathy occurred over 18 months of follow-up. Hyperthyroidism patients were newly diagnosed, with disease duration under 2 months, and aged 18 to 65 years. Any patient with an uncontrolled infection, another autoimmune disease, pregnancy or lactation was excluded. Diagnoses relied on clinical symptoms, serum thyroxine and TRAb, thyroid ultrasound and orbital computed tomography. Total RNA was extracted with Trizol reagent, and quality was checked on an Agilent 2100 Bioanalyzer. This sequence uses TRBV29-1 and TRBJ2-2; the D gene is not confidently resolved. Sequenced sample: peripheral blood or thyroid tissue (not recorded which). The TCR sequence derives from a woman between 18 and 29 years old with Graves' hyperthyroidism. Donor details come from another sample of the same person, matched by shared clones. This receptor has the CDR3 CSVDLHRGTGELFF. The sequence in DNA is TGCAGCGTTGACTTACACCGAGGAACCGGGGAGCTGTTTTTT.